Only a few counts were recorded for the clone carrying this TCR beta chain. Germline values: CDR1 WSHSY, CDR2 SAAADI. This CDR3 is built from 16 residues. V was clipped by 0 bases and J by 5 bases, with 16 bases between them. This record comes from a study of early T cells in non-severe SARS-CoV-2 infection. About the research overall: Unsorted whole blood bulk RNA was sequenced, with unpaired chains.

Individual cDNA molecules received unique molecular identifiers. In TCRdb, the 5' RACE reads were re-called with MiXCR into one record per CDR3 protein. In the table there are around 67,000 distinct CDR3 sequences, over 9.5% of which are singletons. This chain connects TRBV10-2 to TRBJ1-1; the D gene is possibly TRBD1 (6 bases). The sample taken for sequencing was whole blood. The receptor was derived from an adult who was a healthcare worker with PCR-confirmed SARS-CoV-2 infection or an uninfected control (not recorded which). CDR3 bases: TGCGCCAGCAGTGAGTCATTATTCCAGGGGAGGACTGAAGCTTTCTTT. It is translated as CASSESLFQGRTEAFF.